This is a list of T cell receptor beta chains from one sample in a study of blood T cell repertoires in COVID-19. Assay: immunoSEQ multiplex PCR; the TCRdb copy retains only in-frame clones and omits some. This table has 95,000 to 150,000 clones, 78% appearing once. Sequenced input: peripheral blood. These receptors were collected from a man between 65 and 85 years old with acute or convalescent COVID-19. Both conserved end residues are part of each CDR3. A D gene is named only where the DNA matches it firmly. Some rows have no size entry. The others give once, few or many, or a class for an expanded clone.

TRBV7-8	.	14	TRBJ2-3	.	CASSLGTSTDTQYF	TGTGCCAGCAGCTTAGGGACTAGCACAGATACGCAGTATTTT
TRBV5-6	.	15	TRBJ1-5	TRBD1	CASSVTTGADQPQHF	TGTGCCAGCAGCGTAACTACAGGGGCTGATCAGCCCCAGCATTTT
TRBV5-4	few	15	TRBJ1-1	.	CASSSRTGGEGEAFF	TGTGCCAGCAGCTCCCGTACGGGGGGGGAGGGTGAAGCTTTCTTT
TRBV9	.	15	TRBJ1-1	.	CASSVSRGAGTEAFF	TGTGCCAGCAGCGTCTCACGGGGGGCGGGCACTGAAGCTTTCTTT
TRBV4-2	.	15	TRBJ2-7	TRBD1	CASRYQGQNTYEQYF	TGTGCCAGCAGATACCAGGGACAGAACACCTACGAGCAGTACTTC
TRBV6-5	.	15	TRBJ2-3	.	CASKLGTTSTDTQYF	TGTGCCAGCAAGTTGGGGACAACTAGCACAGATACGCAGTATTTT
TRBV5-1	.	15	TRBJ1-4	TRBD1	CASSQVGQGREKLFF	TGCGCCAGCAGCCAAGTTGGACAGGGCCGTGAAAAACTGTTTTTT
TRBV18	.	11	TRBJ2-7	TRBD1	CASSPGTAGYF	TGTGCCAGCTCACCGGGGACAGCCGGGTACTTC
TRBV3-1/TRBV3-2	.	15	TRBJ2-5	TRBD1	CASSRRPGQKRAQYF	TGTGCCAGCAGCCGGCGTCCGGGACAGAAAAGGGCCCAGTACTTC
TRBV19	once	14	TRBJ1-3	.	CASSIRGFGNTIYF	TGTGCCAGTAGTATCCGGGGTTTCGGAAACACCATATATTTT
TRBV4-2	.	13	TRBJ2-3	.	CASSQTYTDTQYF	TGTGCCAGCAGCCAAACTTACACAGATACGCAGTATTTT
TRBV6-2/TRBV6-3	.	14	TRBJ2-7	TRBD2	CASSSSGGSYEQYF	TGTGCCAGCAGTTCTAGCGGGGGATCCTACGAGCAGTACTTC
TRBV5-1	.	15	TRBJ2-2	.	CASQVVTSNTGELFF	TGCGCCAGCCAGGTCGTGACCTCGAACACCGGGGAGCTGTTTTTT